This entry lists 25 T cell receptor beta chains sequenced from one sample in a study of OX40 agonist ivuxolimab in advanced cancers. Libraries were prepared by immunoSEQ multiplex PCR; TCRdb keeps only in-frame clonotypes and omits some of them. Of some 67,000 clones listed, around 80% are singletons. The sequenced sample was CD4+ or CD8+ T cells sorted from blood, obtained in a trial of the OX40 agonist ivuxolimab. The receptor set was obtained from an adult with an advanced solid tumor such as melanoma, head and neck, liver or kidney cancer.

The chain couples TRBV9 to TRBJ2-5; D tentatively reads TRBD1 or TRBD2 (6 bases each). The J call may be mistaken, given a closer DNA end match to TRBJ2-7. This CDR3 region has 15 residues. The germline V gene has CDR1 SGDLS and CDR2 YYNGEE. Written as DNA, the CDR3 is TGTGCCAGCAGCGTAGAAGGAGGGGGAGTCTACGAGCAGTACTTC. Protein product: CASSVEGGGVYEQYF.

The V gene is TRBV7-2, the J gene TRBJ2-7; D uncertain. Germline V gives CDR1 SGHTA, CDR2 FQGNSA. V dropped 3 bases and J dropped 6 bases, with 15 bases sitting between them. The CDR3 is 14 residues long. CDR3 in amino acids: CASSFRRALSEQYF. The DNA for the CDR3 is TGTGCCAGCAGCTTTAGACGGGCACTATCCGAGCAGTACTTC.

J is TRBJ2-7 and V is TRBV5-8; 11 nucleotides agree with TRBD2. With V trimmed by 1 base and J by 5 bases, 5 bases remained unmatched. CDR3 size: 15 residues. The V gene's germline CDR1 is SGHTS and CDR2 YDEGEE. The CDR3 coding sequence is TGTGCCAGCAGCTTGAAACTAGCGGGAGCCCACGAGCAGTACTTC. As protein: CASSLKLAGAHEQYF.

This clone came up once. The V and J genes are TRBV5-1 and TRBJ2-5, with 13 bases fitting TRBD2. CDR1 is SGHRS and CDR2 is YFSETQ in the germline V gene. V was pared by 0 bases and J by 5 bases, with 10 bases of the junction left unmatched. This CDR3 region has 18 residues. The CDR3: CASSLAPGLAGKGETQYF. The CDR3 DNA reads TGCGCCAGCAGCTTGGCACCGGGACTAGCGGGGAAGGGGGAGACCCAGTACTTC.

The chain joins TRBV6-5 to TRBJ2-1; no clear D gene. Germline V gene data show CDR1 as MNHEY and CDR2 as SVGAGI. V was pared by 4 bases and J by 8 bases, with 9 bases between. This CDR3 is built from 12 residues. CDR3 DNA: TGTGCCAGCAGTTCAATCATCGATGAGCAGTTCTTC. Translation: CASSSIIDEQFF.

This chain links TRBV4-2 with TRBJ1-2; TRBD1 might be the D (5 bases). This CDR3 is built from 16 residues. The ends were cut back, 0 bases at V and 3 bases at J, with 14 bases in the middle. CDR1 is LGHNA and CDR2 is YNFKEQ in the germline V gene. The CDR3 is CASSQDPGRADYGYTF. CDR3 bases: TGTGCCAGCAGCCAAGACCCGGGGCGGGCGGACTATGGCTACACCTTC.

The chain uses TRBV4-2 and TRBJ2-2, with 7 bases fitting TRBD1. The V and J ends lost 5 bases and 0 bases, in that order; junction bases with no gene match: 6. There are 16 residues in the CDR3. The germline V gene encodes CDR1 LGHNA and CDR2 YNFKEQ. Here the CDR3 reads CASSSPDRTNTGELFF. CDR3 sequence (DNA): TGTGCCAGCAGCTCCCCGGACAGGACGAACACCGGGGAGCTGTTTTTT.

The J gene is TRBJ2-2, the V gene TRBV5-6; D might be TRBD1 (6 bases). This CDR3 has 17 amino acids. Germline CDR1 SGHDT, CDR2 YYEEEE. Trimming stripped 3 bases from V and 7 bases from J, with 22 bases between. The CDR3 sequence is CASSSLGVGAPSGELFF. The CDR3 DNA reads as TGTGCCAGCAGCTCCCTGGGGGTGGGGGCACCGAGCGGGGAGCTGTTTTTT.

In nucleotides, the CDR3 is TGCGCCAGCAGCTTGGCAGGGCCAACAGATACGCAGTATTTT. Translated: CASSLAGPTDTQYF. The gene calls are TRBV5-1 and TRBJ2-3, with D possibly matching TRBD1 (5 bases). V was clipped by 0 bases and J by 3 bases, with 8 bases between them. Germline V gene data show CDR1 as SGHRS and CDR2 as YFSETQ. The CDR3 covers 14 residues.

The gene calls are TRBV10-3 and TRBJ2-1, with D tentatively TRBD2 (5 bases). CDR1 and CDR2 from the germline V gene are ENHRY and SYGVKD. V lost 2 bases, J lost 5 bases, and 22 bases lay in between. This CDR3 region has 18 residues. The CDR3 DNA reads TGTGCCATCAGTGAGCTTGGTAGCGACCAACCCCCGAACAATGAGCAGTTCTTC. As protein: CAISELGSDQPPNNEQFF.

Written as DNA, the CDR3 is TGTGCCAGCAGTGAAGGGGCGGGTATCCAAGAGACCCAGTACTTC. The encoded protein is CASSEGAGIQETQYF. The chain employs TRBV6-1 and TRBJ2-5; tentative D call: TRBD2 (5 bases). V was shortened by 1 base and J by 1 base, with 10 bases between the two germline ends. Germline assignment: CDR1 MNHNS and CDR2 SASEGT. The CDR3 loop spans 15 amino acids.

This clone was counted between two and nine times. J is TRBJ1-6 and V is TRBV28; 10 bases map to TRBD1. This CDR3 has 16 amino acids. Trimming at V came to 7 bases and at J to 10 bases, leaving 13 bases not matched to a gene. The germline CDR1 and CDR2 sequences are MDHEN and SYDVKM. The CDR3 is CASTETGGASRSPLHF. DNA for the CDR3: TGTGCCAGCACGGAGACAGGGGGCGCTTCCCGCTCACCCCTCCACTTT.

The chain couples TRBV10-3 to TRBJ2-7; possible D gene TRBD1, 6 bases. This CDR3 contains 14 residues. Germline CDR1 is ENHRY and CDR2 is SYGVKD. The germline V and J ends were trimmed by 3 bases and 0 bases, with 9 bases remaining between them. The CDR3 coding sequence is TGTGCCATCAGTGACCCAGGGGTCTCCTACGAGCAGTACTTC. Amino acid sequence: CAISDPGVSYEQYF.

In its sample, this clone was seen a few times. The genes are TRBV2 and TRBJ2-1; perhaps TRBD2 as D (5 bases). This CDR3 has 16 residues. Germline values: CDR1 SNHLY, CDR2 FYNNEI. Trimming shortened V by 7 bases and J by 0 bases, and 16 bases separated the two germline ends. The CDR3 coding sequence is TGTGCCAGCATTAGGTTAGCGTTAAGCTCCTACAATGAGCAGTTCTTC. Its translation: CASIRLALSSYNEQFF. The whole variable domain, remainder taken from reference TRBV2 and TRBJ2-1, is EPEVTQTPSHQVTQMGQEVILRCVPISNHLYFYWYRQILGQKVEFLVSFYNNEISEKSEIFDDQFSVERPDGSNFTLKIRSTKLEDSAMYFCASIRLALSSYNEQFFGPGTRLTVL.

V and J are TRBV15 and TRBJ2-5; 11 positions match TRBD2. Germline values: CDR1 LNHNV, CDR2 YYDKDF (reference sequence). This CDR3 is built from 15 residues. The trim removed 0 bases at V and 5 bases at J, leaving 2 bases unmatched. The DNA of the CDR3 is TGTGCCACCAGCAGAGATAGCGGGGGGGCCGAGACCCAGTACTTC. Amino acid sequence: CATSRDSGGAETQYF.

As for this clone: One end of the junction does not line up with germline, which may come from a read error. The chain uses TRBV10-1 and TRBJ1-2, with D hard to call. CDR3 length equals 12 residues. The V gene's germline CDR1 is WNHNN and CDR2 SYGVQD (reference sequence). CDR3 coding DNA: TGCGCCACCAGTGACCCTTCGTATGGCTACACCTTC. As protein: CATSDPSYGYTF.

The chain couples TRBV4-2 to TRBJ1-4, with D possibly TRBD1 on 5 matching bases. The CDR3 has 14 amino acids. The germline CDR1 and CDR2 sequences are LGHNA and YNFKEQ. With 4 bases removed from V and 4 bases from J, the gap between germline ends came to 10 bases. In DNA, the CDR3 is TGTGCCAGCAGCCCGACAGAATATAATGAAAAACTGTTTTTT. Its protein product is CASSPTEYNEKLFF.

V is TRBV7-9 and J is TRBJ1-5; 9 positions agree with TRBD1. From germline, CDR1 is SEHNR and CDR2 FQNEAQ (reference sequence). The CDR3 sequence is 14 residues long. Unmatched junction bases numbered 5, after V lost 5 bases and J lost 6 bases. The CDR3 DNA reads TGTGCCAGCAGCCCAGGGACAGGGCTTCAGCCCCAGCATTTT. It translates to CASSPGTGLQPQHF.

CDR3 amino acids: CASSYGTDYYEQYF. DNA for the CDR3: TGTGCCAGCAGTTATGGGACAGACTACTACGAGCAGTACTTC. The chain couples TRBV6-6 to TRBJ2-7; the match to TRBD1 covers 7 bases. V shed 3 bases, J shed 3 bases, and the junction held 5 bases outside the gene matches. Germline V CDR1 and CDR2: MNHNY, SVGAGI (reference sequence). The CDR3 runs to 14 residues.

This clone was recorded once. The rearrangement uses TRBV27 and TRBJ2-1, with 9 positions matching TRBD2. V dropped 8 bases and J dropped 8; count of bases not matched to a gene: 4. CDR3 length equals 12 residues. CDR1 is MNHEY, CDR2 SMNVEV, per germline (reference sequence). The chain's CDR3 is CASQRGEDEQFF. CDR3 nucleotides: TGTGCCAGCCAGCGGGGGGAGGATGAGCAGTTCTTC.

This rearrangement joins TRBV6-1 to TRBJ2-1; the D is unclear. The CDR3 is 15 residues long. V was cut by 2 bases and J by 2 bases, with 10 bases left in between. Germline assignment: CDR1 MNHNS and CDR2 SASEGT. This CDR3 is CASSELTVAYNEQFF. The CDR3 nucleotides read TGTGCCAGCAGTGAATTAACAGTTGCCTACAATGAGCAGTTCTTC.

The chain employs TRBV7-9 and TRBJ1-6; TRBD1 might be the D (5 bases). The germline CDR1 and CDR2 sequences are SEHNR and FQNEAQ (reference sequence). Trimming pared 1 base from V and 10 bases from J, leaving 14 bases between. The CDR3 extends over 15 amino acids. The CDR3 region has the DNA TGTGCCAGCAGCTTAGATGGCAGGGTGGGCTCACCCCTCCACTTT. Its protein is CASSLDGRVGSPLHF.

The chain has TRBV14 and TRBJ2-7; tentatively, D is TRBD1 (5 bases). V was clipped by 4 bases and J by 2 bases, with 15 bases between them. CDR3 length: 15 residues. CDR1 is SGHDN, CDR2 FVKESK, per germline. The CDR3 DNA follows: TGTGCCAGCAGCCTGGGGCGCACACCCACCTACGAGCAGTACGTC. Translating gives CASSLGRTPTYEQYV.

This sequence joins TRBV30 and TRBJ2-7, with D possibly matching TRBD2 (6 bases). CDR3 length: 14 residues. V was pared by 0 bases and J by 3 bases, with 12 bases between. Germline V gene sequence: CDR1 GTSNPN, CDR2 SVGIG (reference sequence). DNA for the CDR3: TGTGCCTGGAGTGTGGGAAGGACTATCTACGAGCAGTACTTC. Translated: CAWSVGRTIYEQYF. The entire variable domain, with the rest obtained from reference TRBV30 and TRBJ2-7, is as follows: SQTIHQWPATLVQPVGSPLSLECTVEGTSNPNLYWYRQAAGRGLQLLFYSVGIGQISSEVPQNLSASRPQDRQFILSSKKLLLSDSGFYLCAWSVGRTIYEQYFGPGTRLTVT.

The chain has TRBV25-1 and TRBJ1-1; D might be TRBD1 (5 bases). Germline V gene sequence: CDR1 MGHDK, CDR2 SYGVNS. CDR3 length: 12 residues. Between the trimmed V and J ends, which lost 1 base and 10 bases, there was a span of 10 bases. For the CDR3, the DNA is TGTGCCAGCAGTGAATTGACAGTAGGAGCTTTCTTT. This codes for CASSELTVGAFF.